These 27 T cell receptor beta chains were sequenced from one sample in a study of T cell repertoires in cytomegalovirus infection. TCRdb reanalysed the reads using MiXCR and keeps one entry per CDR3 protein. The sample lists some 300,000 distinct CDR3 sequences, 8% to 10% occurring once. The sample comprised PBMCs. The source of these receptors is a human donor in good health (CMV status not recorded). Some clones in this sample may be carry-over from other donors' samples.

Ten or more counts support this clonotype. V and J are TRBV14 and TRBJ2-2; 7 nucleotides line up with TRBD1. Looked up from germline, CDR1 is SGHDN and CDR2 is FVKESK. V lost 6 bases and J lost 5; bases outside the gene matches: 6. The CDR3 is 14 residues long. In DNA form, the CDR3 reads TGTGCCAGCAGACCAAGGGGGCTGACCGGGGAGCTGTTTTTT. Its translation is CASRPRGLTGELFF.

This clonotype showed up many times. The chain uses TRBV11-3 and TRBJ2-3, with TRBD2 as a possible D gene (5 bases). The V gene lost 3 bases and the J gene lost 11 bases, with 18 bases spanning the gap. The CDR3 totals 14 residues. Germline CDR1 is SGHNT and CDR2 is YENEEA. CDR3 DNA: TGTGCCAGCAGCTTTTCCGATGGACTGGAGAGGCAGTATTTT. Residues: CASSFSDGLERQYF. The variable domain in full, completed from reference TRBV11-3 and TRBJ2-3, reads EAGVVQSPRYKIIEKKQPVAFWCNPISGHNTLYWYLQNLGQGPELLIRYENEEAVDDSQLPKDRFSAERLKGVDSTLKIQPAELGDSAVYLCASSFSDGLERQYFGPGTRLTVL.

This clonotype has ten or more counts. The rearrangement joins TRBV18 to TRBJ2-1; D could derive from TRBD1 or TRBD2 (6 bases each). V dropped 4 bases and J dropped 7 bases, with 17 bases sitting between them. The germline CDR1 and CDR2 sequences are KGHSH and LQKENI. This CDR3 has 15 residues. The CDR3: CASSHLGGPHNEQFF. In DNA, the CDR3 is TGTGCCAGCTCACATCTCGGGGGCCCTCATAATGAGCAGTTCTTC. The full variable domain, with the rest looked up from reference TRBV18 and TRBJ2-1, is NAGVMQNPRHLVRRRGQEARLRCSPMKGHSHVYWYRQLPEEGLKFMVYLQKENIIDESGMPKERFSAEFPKEGPSILRIQQVVRGDSAAYFCASSHLGGPHNEQFFGPGTRLTVL.

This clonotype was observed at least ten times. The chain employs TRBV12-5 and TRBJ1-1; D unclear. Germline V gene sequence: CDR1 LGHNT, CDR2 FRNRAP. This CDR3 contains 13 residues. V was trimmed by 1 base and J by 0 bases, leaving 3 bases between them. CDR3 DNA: TGTGCTAGTGGTTTGGGCATGAACACTGAAGCTTTCTTT. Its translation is CASGLGMNTEAFF. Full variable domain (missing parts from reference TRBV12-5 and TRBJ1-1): DARVTQTPRHKVTEMGQEVTMRCQPILGHNTVFWYRQTMMQGLELLAYFRNRAPLDDSGMPKDRFSAEMPDATLATLKIQPSEPRDSAVYFCASGLGMNTEAFFGQGTRLTVV.

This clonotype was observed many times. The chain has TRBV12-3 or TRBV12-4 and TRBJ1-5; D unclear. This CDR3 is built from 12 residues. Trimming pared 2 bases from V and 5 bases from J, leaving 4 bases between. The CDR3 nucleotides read TGTGCCAGCAGTTTAACCCATCAGCCCCAGCATTTT. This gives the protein CASSLTHQPQHF.

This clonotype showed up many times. This CDR3 is CASSSFNGGTQYF. In DNA, the CDR3 is TGTGCCAGCAGCTCGTTTAATGGGGGGACCCAGTACTTC. This rearrangement joins TRBV7-2 to TRBJ2-5; D possibly matches TRBD1 or TRBD2 (5 bases each). There are 13 residues in the CDR3. The V gene's germline CDR1 is SGHTA and CDR2 FQGNSA. Trimming took 4 bases from V and 7 from J, leaving 13 bases between them.

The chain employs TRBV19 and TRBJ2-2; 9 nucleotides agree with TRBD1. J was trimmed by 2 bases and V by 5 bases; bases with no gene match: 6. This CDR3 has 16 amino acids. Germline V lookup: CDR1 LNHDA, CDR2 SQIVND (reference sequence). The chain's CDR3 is CASSPLGQGNTGELFF. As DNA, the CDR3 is TGTGCCAGTAGTCCCTTGGGACAGGGTAACACCGGGGAGCTGTTTTTT.

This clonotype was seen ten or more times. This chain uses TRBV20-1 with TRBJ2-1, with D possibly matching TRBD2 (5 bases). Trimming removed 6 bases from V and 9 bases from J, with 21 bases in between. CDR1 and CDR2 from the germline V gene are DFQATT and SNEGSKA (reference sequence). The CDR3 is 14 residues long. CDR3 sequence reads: CSAPTSSSGPEQFF. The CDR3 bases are TGCAGTGCCCCAACTAGTTCGTCCGGTCCTGAGCAGTTCTTC.

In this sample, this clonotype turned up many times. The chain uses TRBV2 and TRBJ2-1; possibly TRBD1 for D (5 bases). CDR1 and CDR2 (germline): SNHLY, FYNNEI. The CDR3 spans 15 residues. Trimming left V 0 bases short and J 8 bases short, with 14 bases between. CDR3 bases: TGTGCCAGCAGTGAAGCGTGGACACCTACCCATGAGCAGTTCTTC. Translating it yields CASSEAWTPTHEQFF.

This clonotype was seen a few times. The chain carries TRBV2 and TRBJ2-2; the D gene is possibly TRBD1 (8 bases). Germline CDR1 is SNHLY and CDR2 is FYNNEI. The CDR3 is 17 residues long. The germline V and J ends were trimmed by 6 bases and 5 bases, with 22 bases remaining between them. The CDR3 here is CASSAGTGLGRTGELFF. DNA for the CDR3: TGTGCCAGCAGCGCCGGGACAGGACTAGGCCGGACCGGGGAGCTGTTTTTT.

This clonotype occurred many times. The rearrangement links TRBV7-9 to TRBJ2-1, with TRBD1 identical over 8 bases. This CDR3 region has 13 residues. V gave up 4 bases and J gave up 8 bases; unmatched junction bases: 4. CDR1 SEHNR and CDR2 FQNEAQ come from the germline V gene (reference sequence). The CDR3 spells CASSSPDRDEQFF. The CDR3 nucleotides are TGTGCCAGCAGCTCCCCGGACAGGGATGAGCAGTTCTTC.

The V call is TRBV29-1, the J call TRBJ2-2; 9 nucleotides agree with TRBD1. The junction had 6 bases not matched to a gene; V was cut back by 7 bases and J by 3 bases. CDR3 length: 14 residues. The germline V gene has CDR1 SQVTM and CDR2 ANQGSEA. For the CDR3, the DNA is TGCAGCGCTGACCGGACAGGGGACACCGGGGAGCTGTTTTTT. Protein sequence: CSADRTGDTGELFF.

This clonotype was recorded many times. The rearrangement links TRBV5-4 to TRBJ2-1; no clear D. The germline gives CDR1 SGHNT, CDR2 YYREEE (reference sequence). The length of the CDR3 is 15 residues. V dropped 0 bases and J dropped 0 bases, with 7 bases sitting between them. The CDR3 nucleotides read TGTGCCAGCAGCTTGGGACACCCCTCCTACAATGAGCAGTTCTTC. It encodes CASSLGHPSYNEQFF. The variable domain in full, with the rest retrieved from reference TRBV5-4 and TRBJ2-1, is ETGVTQSPTHLIKTRGQQVTLRCSSQSGHNTVSWYQQALGQGPQFIFQYYREEENGRGNFPPRFSGLQFPNYSSELNVNALELDDSALYLCASSLGHPSYNEQFFGPGTRLTVL.

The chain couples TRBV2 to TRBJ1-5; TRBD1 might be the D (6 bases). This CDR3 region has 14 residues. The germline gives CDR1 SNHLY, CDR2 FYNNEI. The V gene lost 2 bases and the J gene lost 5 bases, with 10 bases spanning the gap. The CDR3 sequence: CASSEQGQDQPQHF. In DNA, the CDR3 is TGTGCCAGCAGTGAACAGGGGCAGGATCAGCCCCAGCATTTT. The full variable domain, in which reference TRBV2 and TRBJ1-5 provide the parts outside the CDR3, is EPEVTQTPSHQVTQMGQEVILRCVPISNHLYFYWYRQILGQKVEFLVSFYNNEISEKSEIFDDQFSVERPDGSNFTLKIRSTKLEDSAMYFCASSEQGQDQPQHFGDGTRLSIL.

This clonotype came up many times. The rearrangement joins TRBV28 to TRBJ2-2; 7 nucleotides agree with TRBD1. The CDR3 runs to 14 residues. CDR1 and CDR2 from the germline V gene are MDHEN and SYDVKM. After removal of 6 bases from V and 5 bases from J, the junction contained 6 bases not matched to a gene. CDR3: CASRLQGWTGELFF. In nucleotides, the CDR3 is TGTGCCAGCAGGCTACAGGGGTGGACCGGGGAGCTGTTTTTT. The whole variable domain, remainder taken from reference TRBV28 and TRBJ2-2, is DVKVTQSSRYLVKRTGEKVFLECVQDMDHENMFWYRQDPGLGLRLIYFSYDVKMKEKGDIPEGYSVSREKKERFSLILESASTNQTSMYLCASRLQGWTGELFFGEGSRLTVL.

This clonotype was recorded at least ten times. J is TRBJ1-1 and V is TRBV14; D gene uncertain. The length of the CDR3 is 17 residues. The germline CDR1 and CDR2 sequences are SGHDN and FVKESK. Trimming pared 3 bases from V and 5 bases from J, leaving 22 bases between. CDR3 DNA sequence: TGTGCCAGCAGCCAGAGATCCTTAAGTCCGGGGAGTACTGAAGCTTTCTTT. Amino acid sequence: CASSQRSLSPGSTEAFF. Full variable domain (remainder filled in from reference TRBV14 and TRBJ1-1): EAGVTQFPSHSVIEKGQTVTLRCDPISGHDNLYWYRRVMGKEIKFLLHFVKESKQDESGMPNNRFLAERTGGTYSTLKVQPAELEDSGVYFCASSQRSLSPGSTEAFFGQGTRLTVV.

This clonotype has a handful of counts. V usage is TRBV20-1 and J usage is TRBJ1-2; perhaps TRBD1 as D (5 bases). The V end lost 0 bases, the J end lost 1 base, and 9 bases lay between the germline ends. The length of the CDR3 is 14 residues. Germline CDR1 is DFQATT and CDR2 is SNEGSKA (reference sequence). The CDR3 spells CSARDAGNNYGYTF. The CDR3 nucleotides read TGCAGTGCTAGAGACGCAGGGAATAACTATGGCTACACCTTC.

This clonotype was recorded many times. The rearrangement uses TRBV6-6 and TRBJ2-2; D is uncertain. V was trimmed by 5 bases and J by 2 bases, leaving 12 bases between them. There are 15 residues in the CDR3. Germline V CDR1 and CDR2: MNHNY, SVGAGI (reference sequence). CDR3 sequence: CASSPLDGNTGELFF. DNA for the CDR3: TGTGCCAGCAGTCCCTTGGACGGAAACACCGGGGAGCTGTTTTTT.

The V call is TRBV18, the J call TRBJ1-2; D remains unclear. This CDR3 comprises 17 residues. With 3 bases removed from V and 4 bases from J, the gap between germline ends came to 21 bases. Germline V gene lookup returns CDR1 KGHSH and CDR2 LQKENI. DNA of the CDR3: TGTGCCAGCTCACCGGTAACTAACACGTTTGATGGCTATGGCTACACCTTC. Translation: CASSPVTNTFDGYGYTF.

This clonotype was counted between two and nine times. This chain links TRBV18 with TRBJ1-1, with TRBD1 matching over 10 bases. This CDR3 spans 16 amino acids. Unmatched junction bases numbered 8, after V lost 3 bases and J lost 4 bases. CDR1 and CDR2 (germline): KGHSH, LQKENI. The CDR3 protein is CASSPVTGGVGTEAFF. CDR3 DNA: TGTGCCAGCTCACCTGTGACAGGGGGCGTTGGCACTGAAGCTTTCTTT.

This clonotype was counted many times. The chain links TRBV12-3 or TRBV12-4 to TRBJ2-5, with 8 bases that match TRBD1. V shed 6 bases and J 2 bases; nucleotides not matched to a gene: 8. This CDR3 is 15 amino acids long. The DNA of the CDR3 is TGTGCCAGCAGCAGAGGACAGGGTGGGCAAGAGACCCAGTACTTC. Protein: CASSRGQGGQETQYF.

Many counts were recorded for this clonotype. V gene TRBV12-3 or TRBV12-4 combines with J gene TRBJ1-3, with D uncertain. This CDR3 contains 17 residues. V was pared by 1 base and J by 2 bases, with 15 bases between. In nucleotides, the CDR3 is TGTGCCAGCAGTTTAGTCCTTCTCCATCAGGCTGGAAACACCATATATTTT. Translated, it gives CASSLVLLHQAGNTIYF.

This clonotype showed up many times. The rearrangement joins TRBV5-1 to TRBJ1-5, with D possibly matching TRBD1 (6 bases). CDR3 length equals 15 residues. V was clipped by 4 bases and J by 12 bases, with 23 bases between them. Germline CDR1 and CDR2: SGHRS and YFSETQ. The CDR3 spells CASSPTGGRRGVQHF. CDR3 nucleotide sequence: TGCGCCAGCAGCCCGACGGGGGGCCGGCGAGGGGTCCAGCATTTT.

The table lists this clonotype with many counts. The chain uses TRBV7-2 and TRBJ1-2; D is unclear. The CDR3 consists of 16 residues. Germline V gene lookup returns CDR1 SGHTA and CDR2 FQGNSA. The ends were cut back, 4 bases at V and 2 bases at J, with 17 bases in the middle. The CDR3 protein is CASSSSSLPLNYGYTF. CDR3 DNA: TGTGCCAGCAGCTCCTCTTCGTTACCTTTAAACTATGGCTACACCTTC.

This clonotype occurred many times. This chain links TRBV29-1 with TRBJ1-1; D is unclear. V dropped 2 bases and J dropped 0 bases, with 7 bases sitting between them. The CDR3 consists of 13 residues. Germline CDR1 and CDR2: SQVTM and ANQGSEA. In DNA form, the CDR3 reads TGCAGCGTTGAAACAGCAATGAACACTGAAGCTTTCTTT. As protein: CSVETAMNTEAFF.

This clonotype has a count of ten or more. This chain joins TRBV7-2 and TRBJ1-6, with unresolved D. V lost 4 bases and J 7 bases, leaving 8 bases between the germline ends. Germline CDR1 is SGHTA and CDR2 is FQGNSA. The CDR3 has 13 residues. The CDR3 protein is CASSSYGNSPLHF. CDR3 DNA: TGTGCCAGCAGCTCATACGGGAATTCACCCCTCCACTTT.

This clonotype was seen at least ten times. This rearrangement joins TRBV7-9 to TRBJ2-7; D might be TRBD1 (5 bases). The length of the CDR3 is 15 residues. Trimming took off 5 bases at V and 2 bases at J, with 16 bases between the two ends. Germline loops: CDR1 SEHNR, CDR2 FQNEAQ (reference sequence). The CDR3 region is CASSPPRGSPYEQYF. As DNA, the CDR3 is TGTGCCAGCAGCCCGCCTAGGGGCAGCCCCTACGAGCAGTACTTC.